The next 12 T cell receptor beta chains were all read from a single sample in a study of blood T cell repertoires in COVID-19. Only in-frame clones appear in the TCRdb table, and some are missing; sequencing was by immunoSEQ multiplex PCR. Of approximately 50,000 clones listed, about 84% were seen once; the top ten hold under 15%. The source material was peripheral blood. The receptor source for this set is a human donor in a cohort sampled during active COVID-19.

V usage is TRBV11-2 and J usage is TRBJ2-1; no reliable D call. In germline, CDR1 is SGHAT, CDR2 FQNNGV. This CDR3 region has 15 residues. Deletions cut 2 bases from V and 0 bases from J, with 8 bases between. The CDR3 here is CASSLIRSSYNEQFF. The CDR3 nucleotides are TGTGCCAGCAGCTTAATTAGGAGCTCCTACAATGAGCAGTTCTTC. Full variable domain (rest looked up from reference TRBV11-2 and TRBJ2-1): EAGVAQSPRYKIIEKRQSVAFWCNPISGHATLYWYQQILGQGPKLLIQFQNNGVVDDSQLPKDRFSAERLKGVDSTLKIQPAKLEDSAVYLCASSLIRSSYNEQFFGPGTRLTVL.

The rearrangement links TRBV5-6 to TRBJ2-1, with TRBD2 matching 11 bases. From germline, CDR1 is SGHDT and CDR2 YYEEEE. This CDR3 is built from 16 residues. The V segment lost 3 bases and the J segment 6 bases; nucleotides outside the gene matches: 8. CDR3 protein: CASSSTGTSGTNEQFF. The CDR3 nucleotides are TGTGCCAGCAGCTCCACCGGGACTAGCGGTACCAATGAGCAGTTCTTC.

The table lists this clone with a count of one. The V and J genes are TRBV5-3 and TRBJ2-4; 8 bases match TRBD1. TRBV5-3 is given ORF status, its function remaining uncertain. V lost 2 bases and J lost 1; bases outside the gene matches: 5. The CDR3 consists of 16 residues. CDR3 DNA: TGTGCCAGAAGCTTAGGACAGGGTCGGGCCAAAAACATTCAGTACTTC. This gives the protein CARSLGQGRAKNIQYF.

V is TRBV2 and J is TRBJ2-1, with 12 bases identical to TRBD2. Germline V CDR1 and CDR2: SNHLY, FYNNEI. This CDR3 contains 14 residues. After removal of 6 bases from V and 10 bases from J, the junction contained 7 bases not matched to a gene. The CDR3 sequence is CASRKRTSGNEQFF. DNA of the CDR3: TGTGCCAGCAGAAAGAGGACTAGCGGGAACGAGCAGTTCTTC.

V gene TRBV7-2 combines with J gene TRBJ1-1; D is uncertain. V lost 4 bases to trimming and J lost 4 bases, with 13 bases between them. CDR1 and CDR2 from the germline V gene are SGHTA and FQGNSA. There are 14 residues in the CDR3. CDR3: CASSSEGFITEAFF. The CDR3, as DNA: TGTGCCAGCAGCTCGGAGGGTTTCATCACTGAAGCTTTCTTT.

The CDR3 is CASSWTGGSAEAFF. The CDR3 nucleotides are TGTGCCAGCAGCTGGACTGGGGGGAGCGCTGAAGCTTTCTTT. The J gene is TRBJ1-1, the V gene TRBV3-1 (or the pseudogene TRBV3-2), with a possible D match to TRBD1 (5 bases). The CDR3 length is 14 residues. The V gene's germline CDR1 is LGHDT and CDR2 YNNKEL (reference sequence). Trimming took 5 bases from V and 6 from J, leaving 16 bases between them.

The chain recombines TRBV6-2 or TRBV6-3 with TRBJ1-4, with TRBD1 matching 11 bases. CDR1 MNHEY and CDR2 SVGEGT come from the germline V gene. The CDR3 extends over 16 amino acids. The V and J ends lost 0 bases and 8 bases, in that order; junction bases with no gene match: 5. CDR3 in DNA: TGTGCCAGCAGTTACTCGACGGGGACAGGGGGGGAAAAACTGTTTTTT. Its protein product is CASSYSTGTGGEKLFF.

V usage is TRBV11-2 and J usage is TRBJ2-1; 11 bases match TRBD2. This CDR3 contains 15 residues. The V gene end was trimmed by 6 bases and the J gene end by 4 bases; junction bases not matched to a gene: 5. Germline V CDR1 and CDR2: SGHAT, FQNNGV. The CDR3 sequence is CASRRLAGRYNEQFF. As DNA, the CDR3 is TGTGCCAGCAGACGACTAGCGGGGAGGTACAATGAGCAGTTCTTC.

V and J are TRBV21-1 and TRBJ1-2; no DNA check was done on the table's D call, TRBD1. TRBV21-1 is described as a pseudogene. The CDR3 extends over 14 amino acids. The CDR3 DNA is TGTGCCAGCAGGACCCGGACAGGCCAGCATGGCTACACCTTC. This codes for CASRTRTGQHGYTF.

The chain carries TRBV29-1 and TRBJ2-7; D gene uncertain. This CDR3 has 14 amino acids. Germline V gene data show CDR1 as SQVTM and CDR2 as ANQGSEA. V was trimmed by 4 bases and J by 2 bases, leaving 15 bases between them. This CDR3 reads CSVGSRGYPYEQYF. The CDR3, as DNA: TGCAGCGTTGGATCACGCGGCTACCCCTACGAGCAGTACTTC.

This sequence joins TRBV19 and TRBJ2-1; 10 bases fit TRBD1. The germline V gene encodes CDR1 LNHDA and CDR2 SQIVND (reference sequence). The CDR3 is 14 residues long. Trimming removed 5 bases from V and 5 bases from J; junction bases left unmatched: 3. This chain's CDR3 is CASSRQGADNEQFF. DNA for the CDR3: TGTGCCAGTAGTCGACAGGGGGCGGACAATGAGCAGTTCTTC.

DNA of the CDR3: TGCGCCAGCGTGACAGGGTGGTCAACTGAAGCTTTCTTT. Its translation: CASVTGWSTEAFF. J is TRBJ1-1 and V is TRBV10-2; 7 nucleotides agree with TRBD1. CDR3 size: 13 residues. Germline CDR1 WSHSY, CDR2 SAAADI. Trimming removed 8 bases from V and 5 bases from J; junction bases left unmatched: 8.